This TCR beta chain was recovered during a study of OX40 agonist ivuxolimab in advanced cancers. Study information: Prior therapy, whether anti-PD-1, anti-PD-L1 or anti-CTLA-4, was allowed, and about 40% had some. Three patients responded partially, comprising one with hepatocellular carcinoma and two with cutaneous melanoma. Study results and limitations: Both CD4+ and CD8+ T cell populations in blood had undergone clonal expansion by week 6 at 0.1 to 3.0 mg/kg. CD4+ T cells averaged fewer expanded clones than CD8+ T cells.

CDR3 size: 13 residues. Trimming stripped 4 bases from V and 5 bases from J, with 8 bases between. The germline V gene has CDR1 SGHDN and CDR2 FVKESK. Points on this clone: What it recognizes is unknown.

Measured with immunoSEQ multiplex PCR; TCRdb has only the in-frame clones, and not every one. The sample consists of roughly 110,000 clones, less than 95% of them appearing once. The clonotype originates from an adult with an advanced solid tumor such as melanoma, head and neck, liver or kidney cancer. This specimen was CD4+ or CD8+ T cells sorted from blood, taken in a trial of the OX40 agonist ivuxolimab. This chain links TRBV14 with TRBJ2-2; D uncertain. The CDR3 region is CASSPRVTGELFF. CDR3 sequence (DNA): TGTGCCAGCAGCCCCCGGGTGACCGGGGAGCTGTTTTTT.